These T cell receptor beta chains were read from a single sample in a study of early T cells in non-severe SARS-CoV-2 infection. TCRdb re-called the 5' RACE reads through MiXCR, storing one row per CDR3 protein. The sample gives under 90,000 distinct CDR3 sequences, around 13% of which show up once; roughly 6% is in the top ten. Sample: whole blood. The receptors derive from an adult who was a healthcare worker with PCR-confirmed SARS-CoV-2 infection or an uninfected control (not recorded which). Both conserved end residues are part of each CDR3. The order of the fields is D gene, J gene, clone size, V gene, CDR3 protein, CDR3 DNA. The D gene is left open where the match is weak. Not all rows give a size; the values are once, few, many and, for expanded clones, a class.

>.|TRBJ1-2|few|TRBV12-3/TRBV12-4
CASSPSVGGYYGYTF
TGTGCCAGCAGCCCCTCGGTCGGCGGCTACTATGGCTACACCTTC
>TRBD1|TRBJ1-2|.|TRBV7-2
CASSWGQGGYGYTF
TGTGCCAGCAGCTGGGGACAGGGGGGCTATGGCTACACCTTC
>.|TRBJ2-7|.|TRBV5-1
CASSLRGHSYEQYF
TGCGCCAGCAGCTTAAGAGGGCACTCCTACGAGCAGTACTTC
>.|TRBJ1-2|few|TRBV28
CASSQTGSGYTF
TGTGCCAGCAGTCAGACAGGATCCGGCTACACCTTC
>.|TRBJ1-1|.|TRBV29-1
CSVRGNTEAFF
TGCAGCGTCAGGGGGAACACTGAAGCTTTCTTT
>TRBD1|TRBJ2-7|many|TRBV19
CASSTPLSDRGRNEQYF
TGTGCCAGTAGTACTCCCTTGTCGGACAGGGGTAGGAACGAGCAGTACTTC
>.|TRBJ2-7|.|TRBV7-6
CASSFGQLNEQYF
TGTGCCAGCAGTTTTGGACAGTTGAACGAGCAGTACTTC
>TRBD2|TRBJ2-3|few|TRBV7-6
CASSDGGSTDTQYF
TGTGCCAGCTCGGACGGGGGGAGCACAGATACGCAGTATTTT
>.|TRBJ2-6|.|TRBV6-1
CASRREIGRANVLTF
TGTGCCAGCAGGAGGGAGATAGGGAGGGCCAACGTCCTGACTTTC
>.|TRBJ1-6|.|TRBV3-1
CASSQWGGGRSYNSPLHF
TGTGCCAGCAGCCAATGGGGCGGGGGCCGCTCCTATAATTCACCCCTCCACTTT
>.|TRBJ1-1|.|TRBV15
CATSRDSRQMNTEAFF
TGTGCCACCAGCAGAGATTCGAGACAGATGAACACTGAAGCTTTCTTT
>TRBD1|TRBJ1-5|few|TRBV3-1
CASSLGGTVNQPQHF
TGTGCCAGCAGCCTGGGGGGGACAGTCAATCAGCCCCAGCATTTT
>.|TRBJ1-1|many|TRBV13
CASSLSTEAFF
TGTGCCAGCAGCTTATCCACTGAAGCTTTCTTT
>.|TRBJ1-1|.|TRBV6-6
CASIGQLLNTEAFF
TGTGCCAGCATTGGACAGCTGTTGAACACTGAAGCTTTCTTT
>.|TRBJ1-4|.|TRBV19
CASTIRADYEKLFF
TGTGCCAGTACTATTCGGGCGGATTATGAAAAACTGTTTTTT
>.|TRBJ2-7|once|TRBV20-1
CSARVPSSSYEQYF
TGCAGTGCTAGAGTCCCCTCAAGCTCCTACGAGCAGTACTTC
>.|TRBJ2-3|.|TRBV28
CASSSGPSSEYTQYF
TGTGCCAGCAGTTCCGGGCCTTCCTCGGAGTATACGCAGTATTTT
>TRBD1|TRBJ1-2|few|TRBV12-3/TRBV12-4
CASSPRQGNTGYGYTF
TGTGCCAGCAGTCCGCGACAGGGGAATACCGGCTATGGCTACACCTTC
>TRBD1|TRBJ1-1|few|TRBV7-9
CASSLDGTAGYTEAFF
TGTGCCAGCAGCTTAGACGGGACAGCAGGATACACTGAAGCTTTCTTT
>TRBD2|TRBJ2-1|.|TRBV28
CASINPSGGLYNEQFF
TGTGCCAGCATCAACCCCAGCGGGGGGCTCTACAATGAGCAGTTCTTC
>TRBD1|TRBJ1-2|.|TRBV30
CAWSAGTDNNYGYTF
TGTGCCTGGAGTGCCGGGACAGACAATAACTATGGCTACACCTTC
>.|TRBJ1-1|.|TRBV6-6
CASSTTGRTNTEAFF
TGTGCCAGCAGCACTACCGGACGGACGAACACTGAAGCTTTCTTT
>TRBD2|TRBJ2-5|.|TRBV7-2
CASSRSSGGAVGETQYF
TGTGCCAGCAGCCGCTCGAGCGGGGGGGCCGTAGGAGAGACCCAGTACTTC
>TRBD1|TRBJ2-1|.|TRBV29-1
CSVEGQGELNEQFF
TGCAGCGTTGAGGGACAGGGTGAGCTCAATGAGCAGTTCTTC
>.|TRBJ2-1|few|TRBV5-6
CASSLREGTVYNEQFF
TGTGCCAGCAGCTTGCGGGAGGGGACAGTCTACAATGAGCAGTTCTTC
>TRBD1|TRBJ2-2|.|TRBV7-2
CASRRQGSNTGELFF
TGTGCCAGCAGACGACAGGGCTCGAACACCGGGGAGCTGTTTTTT
>.|TRBJ2-1|.|TRBV7-8
CASSLELRTSYNEQFF
TGTGCCAGCAGCTTAGAACTACGGACCTCCTACAATGAGCAGTTCTTC
>TRBD2|TRBJ2-7|few|TRBV6-2/TRBV6-3
CASSGLAFSYEQYF
TGTGCCAGCAGTGGACTAGCGTTCTCCTACGAGCAGTACTTC
>.|TRBJ2-3|.|TRBV29-1
CSVSHDTQYF
TGCAGCGTCAGTCACGATACGCAGTATTTT
>.|TRBJ2-5|.|TRBV28
CASSPAQETQYF
TGTGCCAGCAGTCCCGCACAAGAGACCCAGTACTTC
>TRBD1|TRBJ1-6|.|TRBV9
CASSAQGARRNSPLHF
TGTGCCAGCAGCGCACAGGGGGCGCGTCGGAATTCACCCCTCCACTTT
>.|TRBJ1-6|many|TRBV5-1
CASSLGQNSPLHF
TGCGCCAGCAGCTTGGGACAGAATTCACCCCTCCACTTT
>.|TRBJ1-2|.|TRBV7-2
CASSLWGWSGYTF
TGTGCCAGCAGCTTATGGGGGTGGAGCGGCTACACCTTC
>TRBD1|TRBJ2-6|.|TRBV10-3
CAIRHSGTVIVSGANVLTF
TGTGCCATCAGACACTCCGGGACAGTTATAGTGTCTGGGGCCAACGTCCTGACTTTC
>.|TRBJ2-4|few|TRBV12-3/TRBV12-4
CASSLVAKNIQYF
TGTGCCAGCAGTTTGGTAGCCAAAAACATTCAGTACTTC
>.|TRBJ2-3|many|TRBV7-2
CASSFGSTDTQYF
TGTGCCAGCAGCTTTGGCAGCACAGATACGCAGTATTTT
>.|TRBJ1-1|many|TRBV6-2/TRBV6-3
CASSYGPGNTEAFF
TGTGCCAGCAGTTATGGCCCCGGGAACACTGAAGCTTTCTTT
>.|TRBJ2-2|.|TRBV7-2
CASSLVLGLANTGELFF
TGTGCCAGCAGCTTAGTACTCGGTCTAGCGAACACCGGGGAGCTGTTTTTT
>.|TRBJ1-1|few|TRBV11-2
CASSLGRGTLEAFF
TGTGCCAGCAGCTTAGGAAGAGGGACCCTTGAAGCTTTCTTT
>TRBD2|TRBJ2-7|.|TRBV27
CASSGGLAGYAQYF
TGTGCCAGCAGTGGGGGACTAGCGGGCTACGCGCAGTACTTC
>.|TRBJ2-2|many|TRBV7-2
CASSLRARGQLLTGELFF
TGTGCCAGCAGCTTAAGGGCCCGGGGCCAACTACTCACCGGGGAGCTGTTTTTT
>.|TRBJ2-1|few|TRBV4-2
CASSQDRVDWAEQFF
TGTGCCAGCAGCCAAGATCGAGTAGATTGGGCTGAGCAGTTCTTC
>TRBD1|TRBJ2-7|.|TRBV11-2
CASSPRRTGLREQYF
TGTGCCAGCAGCCCTCGACGGACAGGTCTCCGAGAGCAGTACTTC
>.|TRBJ1-5|.|TRBV4-1
CASSQESSLGGHQPQHF
TGCGCCAGCAGCCAAGAGTCCTCCTTAGGAGGCCATCAGCCCCAGCATTTT
>TRBD1|TRBJ1-5|.|TRBV5-8
CASSLGDRGNQPQHF
TGTGCCAGCAGCTTAGGAGACAGGGGGAATCAGCCCCAGCATTTT
>.|TRBJ1-1|many|TRBV29-1
CSGGRNTEAFF
TGCAGCGGGGGGCGGAACACTGAAGCTTTCTTT
>TRBD2|TRBJ2-7|few|TRBV6-6
CASSPRRDGLAGYEQYF
TGTGCCAGCAGTCCAAGAAGAGACGGACTAGCGGGCTACGAGCAGTACTTC
>.|TRBJ1-2|many|TRBV28
CASSPPGFYGYTF
TGTGCCAGCAGTCCTCCAGGGTTCTATGGCTACACCTTC
>.|TRBJ2-6|.|TRBV20-1
CSARHPASGANVLTF
TGCAGTGCTAGGCACCCAGCCTCTGGGGCCAACGTCCTGACTTTC
>.|TRBJ1-5|few|TRBV2
CASSGQAPNQPQHF
TGTGCCAGCAGTGGACAGGCGCCCAATCAGCCCCAGCATTTT
>.|TRBJ2-3|once|TRBV1
CTSSQDRAGGTDTQYF
TGCACCAGCAGCCAAGATCGGGCGGGGGGAACAGATACGCAGTATTTT
>.|TRBJ2-2|few|TRBV6-1
CASSEWGNTGELFF
TGTGCCAGCAGTGAATGGGGAAACACCGGGGAGCTGTTTTTT
>TRBD1|TRBJ1-1|few|TRBV25-1
CASSESQGARNTEAFF
TGTGCCAGCAGTGAATCCCAGGGGGCACGAAACACTGAAGCTTTCTTT